Reported below is one T cell receptor beta chain. Its cognate antigen has yet to be identified. No much larger clonotype is one base removed from it; base qualities were not supplied. In the prospective study, participants were 18 to 89 years old, resided in under 30 geographic areas of the United States, and were enrolled through a virtual design. In the prospective study, participants were assigned to cohorts based on the clinical history participants reported in a screening survey and a study questionnaire. Recovered participants in ImmuneRACE Cohort 3 were defined as having two consecutive negative NP/OP PCR tests, clearance from a healthcare professional, or resolution of symptoms. In the prospective study, mobile phlebotomists collected whole blood, serum and a nasopharyngeal or oropharyngeal swab from each participant. Over a roughly 2-month period, participants in the prospective study had the option of providing additional blood draws and questionnaires. Prospective study blood samples were shipped either frozen or at room temperature before DNA extraction.

The data stem from a study of blood T cell repertoires in COVID-19 (TCRdb year 2020). Notes on the research overall: Samples from collaborators originated in the United States, Italy and Spain and spanned both the acute and convalescent phases of COVID-19. Deeply sampled blood TCRbeta repertoires from subjects exposed to, actively infected with, or recovered from COVID-19 were included in the dataset. A de-identified subject ID, COVID-19 status, age in years and sex were almost always included in the sample metadata. The prospective study material was composed of cDNA or gDNA derived from T cells, B-cell-depleted T cells, or PBMCs. Where available, HLA class I and class II types were obtained from metadata supplied by the sample provider rather than from assay-based typing. Samples came from the ongoing ImmuneRACE study (first 160 participants) plus 1,254 subjects from 6 global collaborators. The repertoires were released in a freely available public database meant as a resource for research on the immune response to SARS-CoV-2. Overall results and qualifications from the work: The quantity of clinical and demographic metadata differed by source and by participant and was supplied without curation.

The CDR3 runs 13 residues from the cysteine to the phenylalanine. Only the CDR3 DNA is retained, 39 bases long and in frame from the first base. The V and J ends are trimmed by 5 bases and 6 bases, leaving 13 bases between them. TCRbeta CDR3 regions were amplified from genomic DNA using the immunoSEQ Assay, a bias-controlled multiplex PCR. The authors processed their data as follows. The number of nucleated cells in each sample was estimated from the amplification of reference gene primers within the assay. Sequence reads were collapsed and filtered to measure the absolute abundance of every unique TCRbeta CDR3 rearrangement. Productive Simpson clonality was computed per sample as the square root of Simpson's diversity index over productive rearrangements. Entries here come from immuneACCESS through TCRdb and include only in-frame sequences with V and J called. Some clones fail to appear in such tables; in the studies checked, an unresolved V gene covers under half of the shortfall, and the cause of the remainder is unknown. Clonal size and the V and J genes are those of that table, whereas D and trimming came from the DNA. This sample lists 360,000 or so clones; around 92% were detected once. The leading ten clones occupy around 1.7% of the sample.

Recombination linked TRBV12-3 or TRBV12-4 to TRBJ1-2, and TRBD1 may be the D gene, going by 5 matching bases. The sequence was obtained from a woman in her twenties or thirties who had recovered from COVID-19. Input material: PBMCs or T cells enriched from blood (not recorded which). The nucleotide sequence reads as follows: TGTGCCAGCAGTCGGAGGGGAGCCGATGGCTACACCTTC. It specifies CASSRRGADGYTF.